This T cell receptor beta chain derives from a study of T cell responses to AZD1222 COVID-19 vaccine. Regarding the study as a whole: Donors were largely white British and mainly female; clonal diversity was possibly underestimated. The span of vaccine-associated CD4 TCRs extended across spike, with dominance at 160-218 and 743-854.

This clone came up a few times. No antigen is known for it. Germline V CDR1 and CDR2: KGHSH, LQKENI. Trimming took 4 bases from V and 4 from J, leaving 10 bases between them. The CDR3 has 14 residues. Generated by immunoSEQ multiplex PCR, the TCRdb table keeps only in-frame clones and is missing some. The sample contains approximately 120,000 clones, just over 90% of which appear only once. This sample comprised peripheral blood, obtained on day 0 of AZD1222 vaccination. The origin of this receptor is an adult in good health. This chain uses TRBV18 with TRBJ1-4; D is perhaps TRBD1 (5 bases). The CDR3 nucleotides read TGTGCCAGCTCACGCATAGGGGATAATGAAAAACTGTTTTTT. This sequence encodes CASSRIGDNEKLFF.